The subject of this entry is one TCR beta chain. The trim removed 2 bases at V and 8 bases at J, leaving 8 bases unmatched. This CDR3 contains 16 residues. Germline CDR1 reads SGDLS; CDR2 reads YYNGEE. Profiling relied on immunoSEQ multiplex PCR, and the TCRdb table lists in-frame clones only, not all of them. The sample has around 340,000 clones, more than 85% seen once. The data are from a study of shared T cell receptors in the human thymus. V and J are TRBV9 and TRBJ2-1, with 12 bases matching TRBD2. The sequence was collected from a human donor. Material for sequencing was thymocytes. CDR3 residues: CASSVDSSGRGDEQFF. The CDR3 DNA is TGTGCCAGCAGCGTTGACTCTAGCGGGAGGGGGGATGAGCAGTTCTTC. The full variable domain, rest sourced from reference TRBV9 and TRBJ2-1, is DSGVTQTPKHLITATGQRVTLRCSPRSGDLSVYWYQQSLDQGLQFLIQYYNGEERAKGNILERFSAQQFPDLHSELNLSSLELGDSALYFCASSVDSSGRGDEQFFGPGTRLTVL.